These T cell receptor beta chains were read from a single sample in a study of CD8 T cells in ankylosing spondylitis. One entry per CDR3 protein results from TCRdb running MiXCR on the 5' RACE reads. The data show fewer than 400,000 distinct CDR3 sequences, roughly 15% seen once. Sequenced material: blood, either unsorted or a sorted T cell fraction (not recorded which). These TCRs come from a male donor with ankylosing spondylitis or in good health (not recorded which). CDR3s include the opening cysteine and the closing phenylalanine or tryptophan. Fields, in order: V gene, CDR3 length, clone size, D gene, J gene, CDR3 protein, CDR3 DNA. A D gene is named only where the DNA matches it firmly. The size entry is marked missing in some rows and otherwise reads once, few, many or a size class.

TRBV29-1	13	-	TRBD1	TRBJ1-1	CSVDRGLDTEAFF	TGCAGCGTTGATAGGGGGCTAGACACTGAAGCTTTCTTT
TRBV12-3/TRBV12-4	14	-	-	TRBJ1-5	CASRGGAGNQPQHF	TGTGCCAGCAGAGGAGGGGCAGGCAATCAGCCCCAGCATTTT
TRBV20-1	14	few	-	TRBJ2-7	CSANLQGNLYEQYF	TGCAGTGCAAACCTTCAGGGGAACCTTTACGAGCAGTACTTC
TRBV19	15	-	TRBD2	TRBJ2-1	CASSVTSGRGYEQFF	TGTGCCAGTAGTGTAACTAGCGGGAGGGGTTATGAGCAGTTCTTC
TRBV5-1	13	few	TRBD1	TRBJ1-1	CASEGQPNTEAFF	TGCGCCAGCGAGGGACAGCCGAACACTGAAGCTTTCTTT
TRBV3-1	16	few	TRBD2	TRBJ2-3	CASSRTSGWSTDTQYF	TGTGCCAGCAGCCGGACTAGCGGGTGGTCCACAGATACGCAGTATTTT
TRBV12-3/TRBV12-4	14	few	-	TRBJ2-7	CASSFSGVVHEQYF	TGTGCCAGCAGTTTTTCAGGGGTAGTGCACGAGCAGTACTTC
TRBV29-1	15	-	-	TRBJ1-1	CSVVSRAQVNTEAFF	TGCAGCGTTGTTTCCCGTGCACAGGTGAACACTGAAGCTTTCTTT
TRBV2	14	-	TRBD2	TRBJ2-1	CASSVSGAYNEQFF	TGTGCCAGCAGTGTGAGCGGGGCCTACAATGAGCAGTTCTTC
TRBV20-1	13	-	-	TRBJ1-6	CSASGQDNSPLHF	TGCAGTGCTAGCGGTCAGGATAATTCACCCCTCCACTTT
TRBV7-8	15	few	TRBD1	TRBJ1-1	CASSLVTGVNTEAFF	TGTGCCAGCAGCTTAGTCACAGGGGTGAACACTGAAGCTTTCTTT
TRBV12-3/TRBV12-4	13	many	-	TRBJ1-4	CASSNAANEKLFF	TGTGCCAGCAGCAACGCGGCTAATGAAAAACTGTTTTTT
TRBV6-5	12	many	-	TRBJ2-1	CASGDRYNEQFF	TGTGCCAGCGGCGACAGATACAATGAGCAGTTCTTC
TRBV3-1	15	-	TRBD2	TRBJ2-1	CATSLGLAGGVEQFF	TGTGCCACCAGCCTGGGACTAGCGGGAGGAGTCGAGCAGTTCTTC
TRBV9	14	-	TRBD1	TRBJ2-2	CASSVTGGTGELFF	TGTGCCAGCAGCGTAACAGGGGGCACCGGGGAGCTGTTTTTT